Sequencing of this TCR beta chain was carried out in a study of blood T cell repertoires in COVID-19. Turning to the study itself: Researchers got acute and convalescent COVID-19 samples from the United States, Italy and Spain.

Generated by immunoSEQ multiplex PCR, the TCRdb table keeps only in-frame clones and is missing some. Of approximately 210,000 clones listed, 84% are singletons. The CDR3 is made up of 15 amino acids. V lost 3 bases to trimming and J lost 7 bases; unmatched junction nucleotides: 8. Germline V gives CDR1 SGHKS, CDR2 YYEKEE (reference sequence). Sequencing was performed on peripheral blood. This clonotype was sampled from a woman in her fifties or sixties with active or convalescent COVID-19. The chain has TRBV5-5 and TRBJ1-5, with TRBD1 matching over 9 bases. DNA for the CDR3: TGTGCCAGCAGCTCCCTGGACAGGGGAGACCAGCCCCAGCATTTT. Translated: CASSSLDRGDQPQHF.